The 23 T cell receptor beta chains below were found in one sample sequenced in a study of CXCR3-negative and CXCR3-positive naive CD8 T cells. Points from the study as a whole: CXCR3-expressing naive cells carried TRB CDR3s more hydrophobic than those of CXCR3-negative naive cells.

For these receptors, no antigen is known. TRB cDNA was prepared as libraries by UMI-labeled 5' RACE. Reprocessing the 5' RACE reads, TCRdb reports a single entry for every CDR3 protein and omits DNA. The sample shows 150,000 or so distinct CDR3 sequences, and 0.45% to 0.55% sits with its ten largest clones. The sample consisted of naive CXCR3+ CD8+ T cells from blood. As for subset: CD45RO-CCR7+CD27+CD95- naive CD8+ T cells expressing CXCR3 (TNR3+). Source of these receptors: a human donor in good health. Some clones in this sample may be carry-over from other donors' samples.

V is TRBV19 and J is TRBJ2-3; TCRdb selects TRBD1, and the lack of DNA leaves this call unchecked. Germline V gives CDR1 LNHDA, CDR2 SQIVND (reference sequence). The CDR3 extends over 15 amino acids. This chain's CDR3 is CASSIVGGYTDTQYF.

The V and J genes are TRBV12-3 or TRBV12-4 and TRBJ1-1; the D call of TRBD1 rests on TCRdb alone, since no DNA is present to check it. CDR3 length equals 13 residues. The CDR3 reads CASSTDRRTEAFF.

The chain carries TRBV10-3 and TRBJ2-1; there is no DNA to check the TCRdb D call of TRBD2. The length of the CDR3 is 15 residues. Germline V lookup: CDR1 ENHRY, CDR2 SYGVKD. CDR3 sequence reads: CAIGAVARGDSEQFF.

The chain carries TRBV4-1 and TRBJ2-2; the D call of TRBD1 rests on TCRdb alone, since no DNA is present to check it. This CDR3 spans 15 amino acids. Germline V CDR1 and CDR2: MGHRA, YSYEKL. The CDR3 loop is CASSLGGQGNGELFF.

The genes are TRBV29-1 and TRBJ2-1; as DNA is missing, the TRBD2 call by TCRdb cannot be tested. Per the germline V gene, CDR1 is SQVTM and CDR2 is ANQGSEA. The CDR3 loop spans 17 amino acids. The CDR3 spells CSAAGTSGPSSYNEQFF.

The chain joins TRBV29-1 to TRBJ2-1; the D call of TRBD1 rests on TCRdb alone, since no DNA is present to check it. This CDR3 has 13 amino acids. From germline, CDR1 is SQVTM and CDR2 ANQGSEA. The CDR3 is CSVVQGAHNEQFF.

J is TRBJ1-6 and V is TRBV12-3 or TRBV12-4; the TRBD1 assignment by TCRdb is unverifiable without DNA. CDR3 size: 14 residues. The chain's CDR3 is CASSRTGRGSPLHF.

This chain uses TRBV7-6 with TRBJ1-2; no DNA is available, so the TRBD1 call from TCRdb remains unchecked. This CDR3 region has 14 residues. The V gene's germline CDR1 is SGHVS and CDR2 FNYEAQ. The CDR3 here is CASIPLEQVGGYTF.

V and J are TRBV12-3 or TRBV12-4 and TRBJ2-7. The CDR3 contains 13 residues. This CDR3 reads CASSYPVRREQYF.

This chain uses TRBV6-2 or TRBV6-3 with TRBJ2-3. This CDR3 contains 14 residues. In germline, CDR1 is MNHEY, CDR2 SVGEGT. The CDR3 sequence: CASSYVGRPDTQYF.

The chain uses TRBV3-1 and TRBJ2-1; TCRdb reports TRBD2, a call that lacks DNA to check it against. Germline assignment: CDR1 LGHDT and CDR2 YNNKEL (reference sequence). The CDR3 runs to 15 residues. CDR3 amino acids: CASSQGGAPYNEQFF.

The V gene is TRBV15, the J gene TRBJ2-4. The CDR3 is 16 residues long. Germline V gene sequence: CDR1 LNHNV, CDR2 YYDKDF (reference sequence). The CDR3 reads CATSREGEVAKNIQYF.

The genes are TRBV28 and TRBJ2-1. The CDR3 covers 16 residues. CDR1 is MDHEN, CDR2 SYDVKM, per germline. Here the CDR3 reads CASTPVYSDSYNEQFF.

The chain joins TRBV15 to TRBJ2-7; with no DNA, the TCRdb D assignment of TRBD1 cannot be verified. This CDR3 is built from 15 residues. CDR1 and CDR2 from the germline V gene are LNHNV and YYDKDF (reference sequence). The CDR3 loop reads CATSRVRGALDEQYF.

The genes are TRBV7-6 and TRBJ1-1; the TCRdb call, TRBD1, lacks DNA for checking. Germline V gene sequence: CDR1 SGHVS, CDR2 FNYEAQ. This CDR3 is 16 amino acids long. The CDR3 here is CASSSLTGAPHSEAFF.

This CDR3 reads CASGISGTHEQYF. V and J are TRBV5-1 and TRBJ2-7; the D call from TCRdb, TRBD1, cannot be confirmed without DNA. Germline V lookup: CDR1 SGHRS, CDR2 YFSETQ. This CDR3 is built from 13 residues.

Here the CDR3 reads CASSIGGTGELFF. The chain is built from TRBV9 and TRBJ2-2; with no DNA, the TCRdb D assignment of TRBD1 cannot be verified. CDR1 and CDR2 from the germline V gene are SGDLS and YYNGEE. This CDR3 is 13 amino acids long. Looking up the rest from reference TRBV9 and TRBJ2-2 gives the full variable domain: DSGVTQTPKHLITATGQRVTLRCSPRSGDLSVYWYQQSLDQGLQFLIQYYNGEERAKGNILERFSAQQFPDLHSELNLSSLELGDSALYFCASSIGGTGELFFGEGSRLTVL.

The CDR3 spells CASSIWAGRKSSDTQYF. V and J are TRBV19 and TRBJ2-3; TCRdb designates TRBD2, a call that cannot be tested without DNA. Germline V gives CDR1 LNHDA, CDR2 SQIVND (reference sequence). The CDR3 length is 17 residues. Variable domain in full (rest from reference TRBV19 and TRBJ2-3): DGGITQSPKYLFRKEGQNVTLSCEQNLNHDAMYWYRQDPGQGLRLIYYSQIVNDFQKGDIAEGYSVSREKKESFPLTVTSAQKNPTAFYLCASSIWAGRKSSDTQYFGPGTRLTVL.

The chain carries TRBV12-3 or TRBV12-4 and TRBJ2-5; TCRdb reports TRBD2, a call that lacks DNA to check it against. The CDR3 length is 14 residues. CDR3 sequence: CASSLGLAPETQYF.

The chain couples TRBV2 to TRBJ2-3; without DNA, the TCRdb call of TRBD1 cannot be checked. This CDR3 comprises 17 residues. Germline CDR1 is SNHLY and CDR2 is FYNNEI. The CDR3 loop is CASRRRFMAGATDTQYF.

V gene TRBV7-2 combines with J gene TRBJ2-7; no DNA is available, so the TRBD2 call from TCRdb remains unchecked. Germline V CDR1 and CDR2: SGHTA, FQGNSA. The CDR3 sequence is 15 residues long. The CDR3: CASSDGLAAGYEQYF.

CDR3 protein: CSVAGTSGGVPQETQYF. This chain joins TRBV29-1 and TRBJ2-5; TCRdb's assignment of TRBD2 cannot be checked, as there is no DNA. CDR1 and CDR2 from the germline V gene are SQVTM and ANQGSEA. This CDR3 contains 17 residues. The full variable domain, with the rest looked up from reference TRBV29-1 and TRBJ2-5, is SAVISQKPSRDICQRGTSLTIQCQVDSQVTMMFWYRQQPGQSLTLIATANQGSEATYESGFVIDKFPISRPNLTFSTLTVSNMSPEDSSIYLCSVAGTSGGVPQETQYFGPGTRLLVL.

The chain carries TRBV10-3 and TRBJ2-7; lacking DNA, the TRBD1 call made by TCRdb goes unchecked. The CDR3 is made up of 13 amino acids. Germline CDR1 is ENHRY and CDR2 is SYGVKD. CDR3 in amino acids: CAISPGTGIEQYF.